Listed below are T cell receptor beta chains from one sample, sequenced in a study of vaccination and CD4 T cells after COVID-19. Using its own MiXCR run on the PCR reads, TCRdb lists one record per CDR3 protein. The sample has under 20,000 distinct CDR3 sequences; 31% are singletons. The antigens for these receptors are not known. What was sequenced was cultured CD4+ T cells from blood. The receptors stem from a human donor with COVID-19. CDR3s include the opening cysteine and the closing phenylalanine or tryptophan. A row's size may be missing; if present it is once, few, many or a size class.

clone_size j_call v_call cdr3_aa
- TRBJ2-2 TRBV7-3 CASSTGDRANGELFF
few TRBJ2-7 TRBV7-9 CASSLGGRVGFEQYF
- TRBJ2-5 TRBV6-5 CASSYSVSLGTQYF
- TRBJ1-5 TRBV28 CASSLQGNQPQHF
- TRBJ2-3 TRBV2 CASSVAGGPTDTQYF
- TRBJ2-5 TRBV12-5 CASGTDRDWGTQYF
- TRBJ2-2 TRBV5-1 CASSPSRLDGELFF
- TRBJ2-3 TRBV7-2 CASGRSTTARYADTQYF
- TRBJ2-3 TRBV30 CAWSPLAGPTDTQYF
once TRBJ2-3 TRBV28 CASSLQNTDTQYF
few TRBJ2-3 TRBV11-1 CASSLGGSTSGGADTQYF
- TRBJ1-1 TRBV5-1 CASSLDGTGTLKAFF
- TRBJ2-2 TRBV3-1 CASSLAGPNTGELFF
few TRBJ1-5 TRBV7-2 CASSFKGRNQPQHF
few TRBJ2-7 TRBV10-3 CAISPTGYEQYF
- TRBJ1-2 TRBV2 CATPLGRNPNYGYTF
few TRBJ1-5 TRBV2 CASEQGGLQPQHF
- TRBJ2-5 TRBV20-1 CSARPLAGGRETQYF
- TRBJ2-1 TRBV12-3/TRBV12-4 CASRLSSGGMNEQFF
- TRBJ1-4 TRBV28 CASSLDATNEKLFF
few TRBJ2-1 TRBV6-1 CASSPRGSGGDNEQFF
- TRBJ1-4 TRBV2 CASRPRNLPNEKLFF